Shown below are 27 T cell receptor beta chains from a single sample sequenced in a study of blood T cell repertoires in COVID-19. Generated by immunoSEQ multiplex PCR, the TCRdb table keeps only in-frame clones and is missing some. The sample yields some 190,000 clones, approximately 86% seen once. Sequenced: peripheral blood. These receptors all stem from a man aged 30-40 years with acute or convalescent COVID-19.

The chain couples TRBV7-9 to TRBJ2-4, with D perhaps matching TRBD1 (5 bases). Looked up from germline, CDR1 is SEHNR and CDR2 is FQNEAQ (reference sequence). Trimming shortened V by 5 bases and J by 7 bases, and 9 bases separated the two germline ends. The CDR3 loop spans 12 amino acids. CDR3 nucleotide sequence: TGTGCCAGCAGCCCAGGGTGGAACATTCAGTACTTC. Its protein product is CASSPGWNIQYF.

About this clone itself: This specimen includes other DNA sequences encoding the same CDR3. The chain recombines TRBV28 with TRBJ2-7, with unresolved D. Trimming stripped 6 bases from V and 4 bases from J, with 7 bases between. This CDR3 comprises 11 residues. The germline CDR1 and CDR2 sequences are MDHEN and SYDVKM. The CDR3 sequence: CASRSNYEQYF. CDR3 nucleotide sequence: TGTGCCAGCAGGAGTAATTACGAGCAGTACTTC. The full variable domain, completed using reference TRBV28 and TRBJ2-7, is DVKVTQSSRYLVKRTGEKVFLECVQDMDHENMFWYRQDPGLGLRLIYFSYDVKMKEKGDIPEGYSVSREKKERFSLILESASTNQTSMYLCASRSNYEQYFGPGTRLTVT.

The rearrangement links TRBV20-1 to TRBJ2-7; D ambiguous. This CDR3 has 9 residues. The ends were cut back, 6 bases at V and 7 bases at J, with 7 bases in the middle. The germline gives CDR1 DFQATT, CDR2 SNEGSKA (reference sequence). The CDR3 coding sequence is TGCAGTGCCCCCCCGGAGCAGTACTTC. As protein: CSAPPEQYF.

This chain uses TRBV5-6 with TRBJ2-7, with 7 nucleotides matching TRBD1. V shed 5 bases, J shed 6 bases, and the junction held 11 bases outside the gene matches. Looked up from germline, CDR1 is SGHDT and CDR2 is YYEEEE. This CDR3 comprises 14 residues. CDR3 region: CASSTGTVSLEQYF. The CDR3 nucleotides are TGTGCCAGCAGTACCGGGACAGTGTCACTCGAGCAGTACTTC.

The chain carries TRBV5-6 and TRBJ1-2, with D hard to call. CDR3 length equals 13 residues. The V end was cut by 5 bases, the J end by 7 bases, with 15 bases between. CDR1 SGHDT and CDR2 YYEEEE come from the germline V gene. Here the CDR3 DNA reads TGTGCCAGCAGACCAAGGGAGGCCGGTGGCTACACCTTC. Residues: CASRPREAGGYTF.

The chain is built from TRBV10-2 and TRBJ1-4; no clear D. The germline V gene has CDR1 WSHSY and CDR2 SAAADI. The CDR3 consists of 17 residues. V dropped 6 bases and J dropped 2 bases, with 19 bases sitting between them. The CDR3 DNA follows: TGCGCCAGCAGCGGTGACTCGGTGGCGGGTACTAATGAAAAACTGTTTTTT. Protein product: CASSGDSVAGTNEKLFF.

The chain is built from TRBV29-1 and TRBJ1-2; a weak D match, TRBD1 (6 bases). Looked up from germline, CDR1 is SQVTM and CDR2 is ANQGSEA. Deletions cut 3 bases from V and 4 bases from J, with 9 bases between. The CDR3 loop spans 12 amino acids. CDR3 protein: CSVDGTIYGYTF. For the CDR3, the DNA is TGCAGCGTTGACGGGACAATCTATGGCTACACCTTC.

The V and J genes are TRBV5-1 and TRBJ1-6, with D tentatively TRBD1 (6 bases). V was cut by 4 bases and J by 7 bases, with 12 bases left in between. Germline assignment: CDR1 SGHRS and CDR2 YFSETQ. This CDR3 has 14 residues. The CDR3 coding sequence is TGCGCCAGCAGCCGTGACAGGATCAATTCACCCCTCCACTTT. The encoded protein is CASSRDRINSPLHF.

The chain is built from TRBV19 and TRBJ1-1; 7 bases match TRBD1. Germline lookup yields CDR1 LNHDA and CDR2 SQIVND (reference sequence). CDR3 size: 12 residues. V shed 4 bases and J 8 bases; nucleotides not matched to a gene: 4. The CDR3 region is CASSRTGEEAFF. The CDR3 region has the DNA TGTGCCAGTAGTAGGACAGGAGAAGAAGCTTTCTTT.

This chain uses TRBV6-6 with TRBJ2-1; a weak D match, TRBD2 (5 bases). This CDR3 spans 17 amino acids. Deletions cut 5 bases from V and 0 bases from J, with 17 bases between. Germline V gives CDR1 MNHNY, CDR2 SVGAGI (reference sequence). The CDR3 nucleotides are TGTGCCAGCAGTCGACAATCCTCGGGGAGCTCCTACAATGAGCAGTTCTTC. Translating it yields CASSRQSSGSSYNEQFF.

The genes are TRBV18 and TRBJ1-1; a weak D match, TRBD1 (5 bases). CDR1 KGHSH and CDR2 LQKENI come from the germline V gene. The CDR3 loop spans 14 amino acids. V shed 3 bases and J shed 6 bases, with 14 bases lying between them. The DNA of the CDR3 is TGTGCCAGCTCACCGAACCGGGGGAGCCCTGAAGCTTTCTTT. Amino acid sequence: CASSPNRGSPEAFF.

The chain couples TRBV7-2 to TRBJ2-2; TRBD2 is a possible D gene (6 bases). Germline V gene sequence: CDR1 SGHTA, CDR2 FQGNSA. Trimming removed 2 bases from V and 4 bases from J, with 11 bases in between. There are 15 residues in the CDR3. As DNA, the CDR3 is TGTGCCAGCAGCTTACACCCGGGAGTCACCGGGGAGCTGTTTTTT. As protein: CASSLHPGVTGELFF.

V usage is TRBV20-1 and J usage is TRBJ2-5; 9 bases align to TRBD2. The trim removed 7 bases at V and 9 bases at J, leaving 6 bases unmatched. CDR1 is DFQATT, CDR2 SNEGSKA, per germline (reference sequence). CDR3 length: 11 residues. The CDR3 sequence is CSGRGRAAQYF. CDR3 DNA: TGCAGTGGTCGCGGGAGGGCCGCCCAGTACTTC.

V gene TRBV18 combines with J gene TRBJ1-6; D remains unclear. V lost 3 bases, J lost 7 bases, and 10 bases lay in between. This CDR3 is built from 14 residues. Germline V gives CDR1 KGHSH, CDR2 LQKENI. CDR3 in DNA: TGTGCCAGCTCACCGACTATTGGAAATTCACCCCTCCACTTT. Protein sequence: CASSPTIGNSPLHF.

The J gene is TRBJ2-1, the V gene TRBV7-8; a possible D gene is TRBD1 (6 bases). The CDR3 spans 14 residues. The V gene's germline CDR1 is SGHVS and CDR2 FQNEAQ. V was shortened by 4 bases and J by 10 bases, with 17 bases between the two germline ends. This CDR3 reads CASSSTRQAREQFF. DNA of the CDR3: TGTGCCAGCAGCTCCACCCGACAGGCCAGGGAGCAGTTCTTC.

This chain uses TRBV27 with TRBJ1-2; D is ambiguous. V dropped 5 bases and J dropped 4 bases, with 20 bases sitting between them. Germline V CDR1 and CDR2: MNHEY, SMNVEV (reference sequence). The CDR3 contains 16 residues. CDR3 DNA: TGTGCCAGCAGTACGAATAGTCCCGGAGAGATCTATGGCTACACCTTC. Its protein product is CASSTNSPGEIYGYTF.

The V and J genes are TRBV10-2 and TRBJ2-1, with 8 bases that match TRBD2. Per the germline V gene, CDR1 is WSHSY and CDR2 is SAAADI. The CDR3 sequence is 14 residues long. Losses at the gene ends were 6 bases for V and 6 bases for J; bases not matched to a gene: 7. DNA for the CDR3: TGCGCCAGCAGCATGCGGGGGGTGGCCAATGAGCAGTTCTTC. This sequence encodes CASSMRGVANEQFF.

The CDR3 DNA reads TGTGCCAGCGGATATAAACCGGGACAGGGTCTCTATAATTCACCCCTCCACTTT. It yields the protein CASGYKPGQGLYNSPLHF. The chain employs TRBV27 and TRBJ1-6, with TRBD1 identical over 9 bases. Trimming at V came to 8 bases and at J to 3 bases, leaving 14 bases not matched to a gene. CDR1 is MNHEY, CDR2 SMNVEV, per germline (reference sequence). The CDR3 runs 18 residues.

This clone was observed a single time. The chain combines TRBV14 with TRBJ2-1; 8 bases map to TRBD2. The germline V gene has CDR1 SGHDN and CDR2 FVKESK. This CDR3 has 14 residues. The junction had 3 bases not matched to a gene; V was cut back by 3 bases and J by 5 bases. This CDR3 is CASSQPGRDNEQFF. CDR3 nucleotide sequence: TGTGCCAGCAGCCAGCCCGGGAGGGACAATGAGCAGTTCTTC.

The table lists this clone with a few counts. The chain joins TRBV27 to TRBJ2-1, with 7 nucleotides matching TRBD1. The CDR3 runs to 15 residues. V was clipped by 5 bases and J by 2 bases; unmatched bases: 6. Germline V gene sequence: CDR1 MNHEY, CDR2 SMNVEV (reference sequence). The chain's CDR3 is CASSHRGQTYNEQFF. CDR3 DNA: TGTGCCAGCAGTCACAGGGGCCAGACCTACAATGAGCAGTTCTTC.

This clone showed up just once. The V and J genes are TRBV29-1 and TRBJ2-5; 14 bases are a match to TRBD2. Trimming cost V 6 bases and J 1 base; bases outside gene matches: 4. The CDR3 length is 15 residues. Germline V gives CDR1 SQVTM, CDR2 ANQGSEA. CDR3 in amino acids: CSVGTSGSSQETQYF. CDR3 DNA: TGCAGCGTGGGGACTAGCGGGAGTAGCCAAGAGACCCAGTACTTC.

CDR3 DNA: TGTGCCAGCAGCCCTCGTGGGGGAGGTGAGCAGTTCTTC. Protein: CASSPRGGGEQFF. The chain combines TRBV14 with TRBJ2-1; TRBD2 is a possible D gene (6 bases). V shed 4 bases and J shed 9 bases, with 13 bases lying between them. This CDR3 comprises 13 residues. CDR1 is SGHDN and CDR2 is FVKESK in the germline V gene.

This clone was counted a few times. The rearrangement joins TRBV2 to TRBJ1-4; D is unresolved. Germline loops: CDR1 SNHLY, CDR2 FYNNEI. Trimming shortened V by 6 bases and J by 5 bases, and 13 bases separated the two germline ends. The CDR3 is made up of 14 amino acids. The CDR3 DNA sequence: TGTGCCAGCAGCGTGGGAGGTTCCAATGAAAAACTGTTTTTT. Protein: CASSVGGSNEKLFF.

The V and J genes are TRBV5-8 and TRBJ2-7, with a tentative D call TRBD2 (5 bases). The germline V gene encodes CDR1 SGHTS and CDR2 YDEGEE. V lost 2 bases and J lost 3, with 12 bases in between. The CDR3 covers 14 residues. Written as DNA, the CDR3 is TGTGCCAGCAGCTTTCAACTGGGGAGCTACGAGCAGTACTTC. This codes for CASSFQLGSYEQYF.

The chain uses TRBV20-1 and TRBJ2-7; D ambiguous. Per the germline V gene, CDR1 is DFQATT and CDR2 is SNEGSKA (reference sequence). This CDR3 has 11 residues. Trimming removed 2 bases from V and 0 bases from J, with 2 bases in between. The CDR3 region is CSARLSYEQYF. CDR3 DNA sequence: TGCAGTGCTAGACTCTCCTACGAGCAGTACTTC.

The chain combines TRBV6-6 with TRBJ1-5; D possibly corresponds to TRBD1 (6 bases). Germline lookup yields CDR1 MNHNY and CDR2 SVGAGI (reference sequence). Trimming took 5 bases from V and 5 from J, leaving 16 bases between them. There are 15 residues in the CDR3. The CDR3 loop is CASSISGQPYQPQHF. The DNA of the CDR3 is TGTGCCAGCAGTATCTCGGGACAACCTTATCAGCCCCAGCATTTT.

The V gene is TRBV6-1, the J gene TRBJ1-4; D is perhaps TRBD1 (6 bases). The germline V and J ends were trimmed by 0 bases and 2 bases, with 10 bases remaining between them. The CDR3 has 16 amino acids. Germline V gives CDR1 MNHNS, CDR2 SASEGT. CDR3 nucleotide sequence: TGTGCCAGCAGTGAAGCGCTGGGGGCTACTAATGAAAAACTGTTTTTT. Translation: CASSEALGATNEKLFF.